These 3 T cell receptor beta chains originate from one sample sequenced in a study of shared clonotypes between healthy human individuals. Sequenced by immunoSEQ multiplex PCR; TCRdb stores in-frame clones only, minus some. Among over 1.4 million clones, around 97% were seen once, and the ten largest hold more than 0.9%. Sequencing used naive CD4+ T cells sorted from blood. As to subset: CD45RA+ positively selected. The receptors were gathered from a man younger than 45 in good health.

The chain combines TRBV10-3 with TRBJ1-3; the D gene is possibly TRBD1 (6 bases). V lost 6 bases to trimming and J lost 2 bases, with 23 bases between them. Germline loops: CDR1 ENHRY, CDR2 SYGVKD. The CDR3 spans 18 residues. Here the CDR3 DNA reads TGTGCCATCAGACTGAAAGAGGACAGATGGAATCCTGGAAACACCATATATTTT. Its translation: CAIRLKEDRWNPGNTIYF.

The chain uses TRBV10-3 and TRBJ1-2, with D tentatively TRBD1 (6 bases). Germline V gene sequence: CDR1 ENHRY, CDR2 SYGVKD. The CDR3 totals 14 residues. V was clipped by 6 bases and J by 6 bases, with 17 bases between them. CDR3 sequence (DNA): TGTGCCATCAGCGGACAGTCCGGGGGGCATGGCTACACCTTC. Amino acids: CAISGQSGGHGYTF.

This chain uses TRBV25-1 with TRBJ2-5; D possibly corresponds to TRBD2 (6 bases). With 1 base removed from V and 3 bases from J, the gap between germline ends came to 6 bases. The CDR3 has 13 amino acids. CDR1 is MGHDK, CDR2 SYGVNS, per germline. The CDR3 spells CASSEWTKETQYF. CDR3 nucleotides: TGTGCCAGCAGTGAATGGACTAAAGAGACCCAGTACTTC.